What follows are 5 T cell receptor beta chains derived from one specimen sequenced in a study of early stage breast cancer tumors (dated by TCRdb to the late 2010s). Library generation was performed with the immunoSEQ multiplex PCR assay. TCRdb retrieved this table from immuneACCESS and kept in-frame rearrangements only. Not all clones are present; in checked studies, unresolved V genes account for under half, and no reason is known for the remainder. Within this sample are 6,000 to 10,000 clones, with under 65% of them counted one time only. The ten largest make up 6.5% to 9% of the sample. Sample: breast tumor tissue. These receptors all come from a person aged 70 to 85 with breast cancer.

This clone is large in the sample. The J gene is TRBJ2-2, the V gene TRBV15; maybe TRBD1 (5 bases). In germline, CDR1 is LNHNV, CDR2 YYDKDF (reference sequence). V lost 3 bases, J lost 7 bases, and 12 bases lay in between. The CDR3 has 14 amino acids. The CDR3 nucleotides read TGTGCCACCAGCAGGTCCAGGGTGGGCGGGGAGCTGTTTTTT. Its protein is CATSRSRVGGELFF.

The rearrangement joins TRBV7-8 to TRBJ2-7, with 9 bases identical to TRBD1. The junction had 5 bases not matched to a gene; V was cut back by 0 bases and J by 5 bases. Germline-derived CDR1 and CDR2 are SGHVS and FQNEAQ. This CDR3 spans 15 amino acids. The CDR3 nucleotides are TGTGCCAGCAGCTTAGCCGGGACAGGGTACGACGAGCAGTACTTC. Translated, it gives CASSLAGTGYDEQYF. The full variable domain, rest sourced from reference TRBV7-8 and TRBJ2-7, is GAGVSQSPRYKVAKRGQDVALRCDPISGHVSLFWYQQALGQGPEFLTYFQNEAQLDKSGLPSDRFFAERPEGSVSTLKIQRTQQEDSAVYLCASSLAGTGYDEQYFGPGTRLTVT.

The CDR3 is CASSLVVRGNEQYF. For the CDR3, the DNA is TGTGCCAGCAGCTTAGTGGTCAGGGGTAACGAGCAGTACTTC. The chain is built from TRBV7-2 and TRBJ2-7, with D perhaps matching TRBD1 (6 bases). The CDR3 is 14 amino acids. Germline-derived CDR1 and CDR2 are SGHTA and FQGNSA. V was shortened by 1 base and J by 5 bases, with 12 bases between the two germline ends. The full variable domain, rest sourced from reference TRBV7-2 and TRBJ2-7, is GAGVSQSPSNKVTEKGKDVELRCDPISGHTALYWYRQSLGQGLEFLIYFQGNSAPDKSGLPSDRFSAERTGGSVSTLTIQRTQQEDSAVYLCASSLVVRGNEQYFGPGTRLTVT.

The V gene is TRBV7-6, the J gene TRBJ2-1; maybe TRBD1 (5 bases). Germline V CDR1 and CDR2: SGHVS, FNYEAQ. The CDR3 is 16 amino acids. Trimming left V 4 bases short and J 0 bases short, with 13 bases between. Written as DNA, the CDR3 is TGTGCCAGCAGCTCCCCCCGTCAGGGCTCCTACAATGAGCAGTTCTTC. The encoded protein is CASSSPRQGSYNEQFF.

The CDR3 nucleotides read TGTGCCAGCAGTTTAATAGCAGGGGTCAATCAGCCCCAGCATTTT. Translated: CASSLIAGVNQPQHF. V usage is TRBV28 and J usage is TRBJ1-5; a possible D gene is TRBD1 (6 bases). The V gene lost 2 bases and the J gene lost 3 bases, with 11 bases spanning the gap. Germline CDR1 is MDHEN and CDR2 is SYDVKM. The CDR3 has 15 residues.